The 20 T cell receptor beta chains presented below share a single source sample, sequenced in a study of cytomegalovirus exposure and HLA in healthy donors (TCRdb year 2017). The library was obtained by the immunoSEQ multiplex PCR assay. The multiplex PCR relied on a mix of 60 forward primers for TCR Vbeta segments and 13 reverse primers for TCR Jbeta segments. Held by TCRdb, this immuneACCESS table contains in-frame sequences only and omits some clones. Under half of the omission traces to an unresolved V gene where checked; the cause of the rest is unknown. The sample has over 80,000 clones on record, roughly 67% of them singletons. The top ten constitute over 5% of the sample. The sample comprised PBMCs. Every receptor here comes from a boy aged 10-17 years in good health and CMV-seropositive.

The chain links TRBV30 to TRBJ2-7; 7 bases line up with TRBD1. The V gene end was trimmed by 4 bases and the J gene end by 5 bases; junction bases not matched to a gene: 8. The CDR3 has 13 residues. Per the germline V gene, CDR1 is GTSNPN and CDR2 is SVGIG (reference sequence). The CDR3 protein is CAWIQGVPHEQYF. CDR3 nucleotides: TGTGCCTGGATCCAGGGGGTCCCTCACGAGCAGTACTTC.

The chain has TRBV5-1 and TRBJ2-1, with 11 bases matching TRBD2. Trimming cost V 2 bases and J 6 bases; bases outside gene matches: 1. From germline, CDR1 is SGHRS and CDR2 YFSETQ. CDR3 length equals 14 residues. The CDR3: CASSFGTSGNEQFF. The CDR3 DNA is TGCGCCAGCAGCTTCGGGACTAGCGGCAATGAGCAGTTCTTC.

CDR3 in amino acids: CSGTGDEKLFF. The CDR3 nucleotides read TGTTCTGGAACGGGGGATGAAAAACTGTTTTTT. The chain is built from TRBV30 and TRBJ1-4, with TRBD1 as a possible D gene (5 bases). CDR1 and CDR2 from the germline V gene are GTSNPN and SVGIG (reference sequence). There are 11 residues in the CDR3.

V is TRBV9 and J is TRBJ2-2; D remains ambiguous. The CDR3 has 14 amino acids. In germline, CDR1 is SGDLS, CDR2 YYNGEE. V lost 0 bases to trimming and J lost 6 bases, with 9 bases between them. The CDR3 spells CASSVGPGAGELFF. The CDR3, as DNA: TGTGCCAGCAGCGTAGGGCCAGGTGCCGGGGAGCTGTTTTTT. The full variable domain, completed using reference TRBV9 and TRBJ2-2, is DSGVTQTPKHLITATGQRVTLRCSPRSGDLSVYWYQQSLDQGLQFLIQYYNGEERAKGNILERFSAQQFPDLHSELNLSSLELGDSALYFCASSVGPGAGELFFGEGSRLTVL.

The genes are TRBV6-6 and TRBJ2-7, with D possibly being TRBD2 (5 bases). Germline CDR1 is MNHNY and CDR2 is SVGAGI (reference sequence). Trimming took off 2 bases at V and 2 bases at J, with 10 bases between the two ends. The CDR3 length is 14 residues. CDR3 in amino acids: CASSYEGSAYEQYF. The DNA of the CDR3 is TGTGCCAGCAGTTACGAGGGCAGTGCCTACGAGCAGTACTTC.

This clone was detected only a few times. The chain uses TRBV15 and TRBJ1-5; 9 bases are a match to TRBD1. CDR1 LNHNV and CDR2 YYDKDF come from the germline V gene (reference sequence). The CDR3 is made up of 15 amino acids. J gave up 3 bases and V 3 bases, and 3 bases lay outside the gene matches. The CDR3: CATSSTGGINQPQHF. The CDR3 bases are TGTGCCACCAGCAGCACAGGGGGCATCAATCAGCCCCAGCATTTT.

The chain carries TRBV29-1 and TRBJ2-7; a weak D match, TRBD2 (6 bases). The germline V and J ends were trimmed by 4 bases and 6 bases, with 10 bases remaining between them. Germline V gene lookup returns CDR1 SQVTM and CDR2 ANQGSEA. The CDR3 runs 11 residues. The CDR3 loop is CSVAGEAEQYF. The CDR3 nucleotides are TGCAGCGTTGCGGGGGAAGCCGAGCAGTACTTC.

This clone has more than one count but fewer than ten. This chain uses TRBV30 with TRBJ2-1; 7 bases line up with TRBD1. Per the germline V gene, CDR1 is GTSNPN and CDR2 is SVGIG (reference sequence). This CDR3 contains 12 residues. V lost 3 bases and J lost 9; bases outside the gene matches: 5. In DNA form, the CDR3 reads TGTGCCTGGAGCTCAACAGGGGTTGAGCAGTTCTTC. Protein: CAWSSTGVEQFF.

The genes are TRBV28 and TRBJ1-2, with D unclear. Germline loops: CDR1 MDHEN, CDR2 SYDVKM. V lost 5 bases and J lost 4, with 8 bases in between. CDR3 length: 12 amino acids. The CDR3 reads CASSPGIYGYTF. The CDR3 nucleotides read TGTGCCAGCAGTCCGGGGATCTATGGCTACACCTTC.

The V call is TRBV5-6, the J call TRBJ2-3; TRBD2 is a possible D gene (6 bases). This CDR3 contains 14 residues. Per the germline V gene, CDR1 is SGHDT and CDR2 is YYEEEE. Between the trimmed V and J ends, which lost 1 base and 6 bases, there was a span of 12 bases. The CDR3 loop is CASSLMRGSDTQYF. The CDR3 DNA reads as TGTGCCAGCAGCTTGATGCGGGGCTCGGATACGCAGTATTTT.

The rearrangement joins TRBV5-1 to TRBJ2-5; tentatively, D is TRBD2 (5 bases). The CDR3 is 15 residues long. Germline CDR1 reads SGHRS; CDR2 reads YFSETQ. Between the trimmed V and J ends, which lost 4 bases and 4 bases, there was a span of 17 bases. CDR3 DNA sequence: TGCGCCAGCAGCCGCCCCGGGGTGGTCGGAGAGACCCAGTACTTC. Translated: CASSRPGVVGETQYF.

The chain is built from TRBV19 and TRBJ2-3; the match to TRBD2 covers 12 bases. Trimming took 5 bases from V and 0 from J; bases not matched to a gene: 6. The germline V gene encodes CDR1 LNHDA and CDR2 SQIVND (reference sequence). The CDR3 sequence is 17 residues long. CDR3 region: CASSGLAGGPSTDTQYF. CDR3 in DNA: TGTGCCAGTAGTGGGCTAGCGGGAGGGCCTAGCACAGATACGCAGTATTTT.

The V call is TRBV2, the J call TRBJ2-7; no definite D call. V lost 6 bases to trimming and J lost 2 bases, with 20 bases between them. CDR3 length equals 16 residues. In germline, CDR1 is SNHLY, CDR2 FYNNEI. The CDR3 coding sequence is TGTGCCAGCAGGAAGAGCTTAATCGGAGTTACCTACGAGCAGTACTTC. It encodes CASRKSLIGVTYEQYF.

The rearrangement joins TRBV6-6 to TRBJ1-5; D not resolved. The CDR3 length is 15 residues. Trimming stripped 4 bases from V and 2 bases from J, with 12 bases between. Germline CDR1 reads MNHNY; CDR2 reads SVGAGI (reference sequence). The CDR3 protein is CASSFDSDGNQPQHF. The DNA for the CDR3 is TGTGCCAGCAGTTTCGATAGTGATGGCAATCAGCCCCAGCATTTT.

V and J are TRBV7-9 and TRBJ1-5; 7 bases are shared with TRBD1. V lost 4 bases, J lost 2 bases, and 2 bases stayed unmatched. The CDR3 runs 14 residues. Germline CDR1 SEHNR, CDR2 FQNEAQ (reference sequence). CDR3 sequence (DNA): TGTGCCAGCAGCTCCCAGGGGGGCAATCAGCCCCAGCATTTT. It codes for CASSSQGGNQPQHF.

CDR3 in DNA: TGTGCCAGCAGTTACGCGACAGGGAACACTGAAGCTTTCTTT. This gives the protein CASSYATGNTEAFF. This chain connects TRBV6-6 to TRBJ1-1; a possible D gene is TRBD1 (6 bases). Germline V gene data show CDR1 as MNHNY and CDR2 as SVGAGI (reference sequence). V was clipped by 2 bases and J by 1 base, with 8 bases between them. The CDR3 length is 14 residues.

The rearrangement joins TRBV6-5 to TRBJ1-2, with D possibly matching TRBD1 (6 bases). Deletions cut 0 bases from V and 5 bases from J, with 10 bases between. Germline lookup yields CDR1 MNHEY and CDR2 SVGAGI. The CDR3 contains 14 residues. The CDR3 nucleotides read TGTGCCAGCAGTTACTCGAACAGGGAGTATGGCTACACCTTC. Translation: CASSYSNREYGYTF.

This clone was recorded a few times. At one end, the junction sequence differs from germline, possibly due to a read error. The rearrangement links TRBV2 to TRBJ1-2; D remains unclear. CDR1 and CDR2 from the germline V gene are SNHLY and FYNNEI. The CDR3 is 13 residues long. The CDR3: CASSGREKDGYPF. The CDR3 bases are TGTGCCAGCAGTGGTCGGGAGAAGGACGGCTACCCCTTC. The entire variable domain, with the rest obtained from reference TRBV2 and TRBJ1-2, is as follows: EPEVTQTPSHQVTQMGQEVILRCVPISNHLYFYWYRQILGQKVEFLVSFYNNEISEKSEIFDDQFSVERPDGSNFTLKIRSTKLEDSAMYFCASSGREKDGYPFGSGTRLTVV.

This chain connects TRBV30 to TRBJ2-2; 7 bases map to TRBD2. The ends lost 5 bases at V and 5 bases at J; junction bases unmatched: 8. Germline-derived CDR1 and CDR2 are GTSNPN and SVGIG (reference sequence). This CDR3 is 14 amino acids long. The CDR3 region has the DNA TGTGCCTGGTCGTCGGGGGAGGGGACCGGGGAGCTGTTTTTT. This codes for CAWSSGEGTGELFF. Complete variable domain (other parts from reference TRBV30 and TRBJ2-2): SQTIHQWPATLVQPVGSPLSLECTVEGTSNPNLYWYRQAAGRGLQLLFYSVGIGQISSEVPQNLSASRPQDRQFILSSKKLLLSDSGFYLCAWSSGEGTGELFFGEGSRLTVL.

This clone was detected only a few times. The CDR3 sequence is CASSTQGVNTEAFF. The CDR3 DNA sequence: TGTGCCAGTAGTACCCAGGGGGTGAACACTGAAGCTTTCTTT. J is TRBJ1-1 and V is TRBV19, with 7 bases matching TRBD1. The CDR3 contains 14 residues. The trim removed 4 bases at V and 0 bases at J, leaving 2 bases unmatched. CDR1 is LNHDA, CDR2 SQIVND, per germline (reference sequence). Full variable domain (outside the CDR3, taken from reference TRBV19 and TRBJ1-1): DGGITQSPKYLFRKEGQNVTLSCEQNLNHDAMYWYRQDPGQGLRLIYYSQIVNDFQKGDIAEGYSVSREKKESFPLTVTSAQKNPTAFYLCASSTQGVNTEAFFGQGTRLTVV.